A selection of T cell receptor beta chains follows, all from one sample in a study of OX40 agonist ivuxolimab in advanced cancers. Assay: immunoSEQ multiplex PCR; the TCRdb copy retains only in-frame clones and omits some. The sample lists some 60,000 clones, approximately 84% seen once, with about 1.9% in the top ten. This specimen was CD4+ or CD8+ T cells sorted from blood, taken in a trial of the OX40 agonist ivuxolimab. The source is an adult with an advanced solid tumor such as melanoma, head and neck, liver or kidney cancer. The CDR3 runs from the conserved cysteine through the conserved F or W. The D gene is left open where the match is weak. Only some rows state a clone size, as once, few, many or a class for expanded clones.

D gene,J gene,V gene,clone size,CDR3 protein,CDR3 DNA
NA,TRBJ1-3,TRBV27,NA,CASTIFVWGFSGNTIYF,TGTGCCAGCACCATTTTTGTTTGGGGGTTCTCTGGAAACACCATATATTTT
TRBD2,TRBJ2-5,TRBV5-1,NA,CASSLLAGGGETQYF,TGCGCCAGCAGCTTACTAGCGGGAGGGGGAGAGACCCAGTACTTC
TRBD2,TRBJ2-6,TRBV6-1,NA,CTGGFFSGANVLTF,TGTACGGGGGGGTTTTTCTCTGGGGCCAACGTCCTGACTTTC
TRBD1,TRBJ1-2,TRBV5-5,NA,CASNRQGSTNYGYTF,TGTGCCAGCAACAGACAGGGGTCCACTAACTATGGCTACACCTTC
NA,TRBJ1-2,TRBV7-6,few,CASSLSMGDYGYTF,TGTGCCAGCAGCTTGTCCATGGGGGACTATGGCTACACCTTC
NA,TRBJ1-2,TRBV6-5,NA,CASSYSRAVGYGYTF,TGTGCCAGCAGTTACTCGCGGGCGGTCGGCTATGGCTACACCTTC
NA,TRBJ1-4,TRBV9,NA,CASSATATNEKLFF,TGTGCCAGCAGCGCGACGGCAACTAATGAAAAACTGTTTTTT
NA,TRBJ2-5,TRBV5-1,NA,CASSSGGETQYF,TGCGCCAGCAGCTCAGGGGGGGAGACCCAGTACTTC
NA,TRBJ2-3,TRBV6-5,NA,CASSYSLRASTQYF,TGTGCCAGCAGTTACTCGCTAAGGGCGTCTACGCAGTATTTT
NA,TRBJ2-1,TRBV7-3,NA,CASSLGTITDNEQFF,TGTGCCAGCAGCTTAGGGACGATAACGGACAATGAGCAGTTCTTC
NA,TRBJ1-5,TRBV7-8,NA,CASSNVYRANQPQHF,TGTGCCAGCAGCAACGTCTACAGGGCAAATCAGCCCCAGCATTTT
NA,TRBJ1-3,TRBV10-3,NA,CAISESLESGNTIYF,TGTGCCATCAGTGAGTCTTTAGAATCTGGAAACACCATATATTTT
NA,TRBJ1-1,TRBV27,NA,CASWDIMNTEAFF,TGTGCCAGCTGGGACATCATGAACACTGAAGCTTTCTTT
NA,TRBJ1-6,TRBV28,NA,CASSGGLSDSPLHF,TGTGCCAGCAGCGGGGGACTTTCGGATTCACCCCTCCACTTT
TRBD2,TRBJ2-1,TRBV11-3,NA,CASSHRLGGGAADEQFF,TGTGCCAGCAGTCACCGCCTTGGCGGGGGGGCCGCCGATGAGCAGTTCTTC
TRBD1,TRBJ2-1,TRBV7-9,NA,CASSPIQGARNEQFF,TGTGCCAGCAGCCCAATACAGGGGGCGCGTAATGAGCAGTTCTTC
NA,TRBJ1-3,TRBV7-2,NA,CASTGTPGNTIYF,TGTGCCAGCACCGGGACACCTGGAAACACCATATATTTT
NA,TRBJ1-1,TRBV7-9,once,CASSLMGMNTEAFF,TGTGCCAGCAGCTTAATGGGGATGAACACTGAAGCTTTCTTT
NA,TRBJ2-6,TRBV18,NA,CASSPTGAPSGANVLTF,TGTGCCAGCTCACCCACCGGGGCCCCCTCTGGGGCCAACGTCCTGACTTTC
NA,TRBJ2-1,TRBV10-1,NA,CASSQRFNEQFF,TGCGCCAGCAGCCAGCGATTTAATGAGCAGTTCTTC
NA,TRBJ2-7,TRBV18,NA,CASSPNTEYEQYF,TGTGCCAGCTCACCAAATACTGAGTACGAGCAGTACTTC
TRBD2,TRBJ2-2,TRBV6-5,NA,CASSLAGATGELFF,TGTGCCAGCAGTTTAGCGGGAGCCACCGGGGAGCTGTTTTTT
NA,TRBJ2-2,TRBV9,NA,CASSLSGTNTGELFF,TGTGCCAGCAGCTTGTCAGGGACGAACACCGGGGAGCTGTTTTTT
TRBD2,TRBJ2-3,TRBV5-6,NA,CASRLLALPRDTQYF,TGTGCCAGCAGATTACTAGCGCTTCCGCGGGATACGCAGTATTTT
TRBD2,TRBJ2-3,TRBV27,NA,CASLGLASDTQYF,TGTGCCAGCCTCGGACTAGCGTCAGATACGCAGTATTTT
TRBD1,TRBJ1-3,TRBV9,NA,CASSTSLDRASGNTIYF,TGTGCCAGCAGCACATCCCTGGACAGGGCCTCTGGAAACACCATATATTTT
NA,TRBJ2-7,TRBV14,NA,CASSQASQVYEQYF,TGTGCCAGCAGCCAAGCCTCACAGGTATACGAGCAGTACTTC
TRBD1,TRBJ1-2,TRBV6-5,few,CASRRTGIGYTF,TGTGCCAGTAGAAGGACAGGGATTGGCTACACCTTC
NA,TRBJ1-2,TRBV19,few,CASSLTGPYGYTF,TGTGCCAGTAGCCTGACAGGCCCTTATGGCTACACCTTC
NA,TRBJ2-5,TRBV7-9,NA,CASSSQEEQETQYF,TGTGCCAGCAGTTCCCAGGAGGAACAAGAGACCCAGTACTTC
NA,TRBJ2-7,TRBV7-2,NA,CASSLLGGATSSYEQYF,TGTGCCAGCAGCTTGTTGGGGGGGGCCACCAGCTCCTACGAGCAGTACTTC